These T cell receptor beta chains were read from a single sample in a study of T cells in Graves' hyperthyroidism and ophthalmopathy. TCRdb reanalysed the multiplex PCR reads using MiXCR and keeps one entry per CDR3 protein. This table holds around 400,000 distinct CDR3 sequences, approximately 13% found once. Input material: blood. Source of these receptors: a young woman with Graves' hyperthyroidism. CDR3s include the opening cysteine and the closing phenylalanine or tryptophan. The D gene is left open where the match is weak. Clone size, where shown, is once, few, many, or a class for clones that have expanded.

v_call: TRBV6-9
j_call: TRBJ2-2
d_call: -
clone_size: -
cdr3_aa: CASSYFSGFSGELFF
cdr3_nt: TGTGCCAGCAGTTATTTTAGCGGATTTAGCGGGGAGCTGTTTTTT

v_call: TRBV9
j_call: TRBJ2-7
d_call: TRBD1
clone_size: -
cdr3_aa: CASANRGDSYEQYF
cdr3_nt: TGTGCCAGCGCGAACAGGGGCGACTCCTACGAGCAGTACTTC

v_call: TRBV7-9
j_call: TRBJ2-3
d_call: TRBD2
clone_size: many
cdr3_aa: CASSFEASGAGTQYF
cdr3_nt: TGTGCCAGCAGCTTTGAGGCTAGCGGGGCGGGAACGCAGTATTTT

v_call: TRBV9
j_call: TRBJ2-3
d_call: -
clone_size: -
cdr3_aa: CASSVVEVGGDTQYF
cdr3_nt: TGTGCCAGCAGCGTAGTGGAGGTCGGCGGAGATACGCAGTATTTT

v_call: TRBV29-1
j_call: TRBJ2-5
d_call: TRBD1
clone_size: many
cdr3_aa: CSVEQGAKETQYF
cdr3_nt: TGCAGCGTTGAACAGGGGGCGAAAGAGACCCAGTACTTC

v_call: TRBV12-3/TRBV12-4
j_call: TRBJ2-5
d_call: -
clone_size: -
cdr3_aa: CATSLRTGGRGETQYF
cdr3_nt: TGTGCCACCAGTTTGCGCACCGGGGGGCGTGGAGAGACGCAGTACTTC

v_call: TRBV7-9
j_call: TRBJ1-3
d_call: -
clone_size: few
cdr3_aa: CASSLVGSGPNSGNTIYF
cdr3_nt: TGTGCCAGCAGCTTAGTCGGGTCAGGCCCAAACTCTGGAAACACCATATATTTT

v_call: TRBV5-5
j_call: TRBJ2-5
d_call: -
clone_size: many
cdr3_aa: CASSGTGTQETQYF
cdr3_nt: TGTGCCAGCAGCGGAACAGGGACCCAAGAGACCCAGTACTTC

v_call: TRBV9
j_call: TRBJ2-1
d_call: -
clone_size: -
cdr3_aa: CASRARWGDNEQFF
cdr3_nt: TGTGCCAGCAGGGCCCGTTGGGGAGACAATGAGCAGTTCTTC

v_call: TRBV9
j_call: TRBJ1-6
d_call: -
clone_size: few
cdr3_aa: CASSGGGNYNSPLHF
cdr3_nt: TGTGCCAGCAGCGGGGGTGGGAACTATAATTCACCCCTCCACTTT

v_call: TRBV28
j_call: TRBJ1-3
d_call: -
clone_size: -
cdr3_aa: CASTPSPGSSGNTIYF
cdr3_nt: TGTGCCAGCACCCCCAGCCCAGGGAGCTCTGGAAACACCATATATTTT

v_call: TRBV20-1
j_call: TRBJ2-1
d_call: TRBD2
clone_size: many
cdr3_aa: CSARQTSGIHNEQFF
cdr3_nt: TGCAGTGCTAGGCAGACTAGCGGGATCCACAATGAGCAGTTCTTC

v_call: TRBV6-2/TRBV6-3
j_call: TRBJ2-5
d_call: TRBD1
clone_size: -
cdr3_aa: CASSYPSTGGNLETQYF
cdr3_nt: TGTGCCAGCAGTTACCCCTCGACAGGGGGCAATTTAGAGACCCAGTACTTC

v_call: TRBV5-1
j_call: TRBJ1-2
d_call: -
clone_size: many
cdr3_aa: CASSPATGGREGYTF
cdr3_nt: TGCGCCAGCAGCCCGGCGACAGGAGGGCGGGAAGGCTACACCTTC

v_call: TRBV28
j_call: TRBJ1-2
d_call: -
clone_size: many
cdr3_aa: CASSFPPSQGLGYTF
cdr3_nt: TGTGCCAGCAGTTTCCCGCCCTCACAGGGATTGGGCTACACCTTC

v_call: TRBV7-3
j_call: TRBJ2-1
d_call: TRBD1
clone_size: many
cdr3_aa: CASSLTQGALNEQFF
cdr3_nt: TGTGCCAGCAGCTTAACGCAGGGGGCGCTTAATGAGCAGTTCTTC

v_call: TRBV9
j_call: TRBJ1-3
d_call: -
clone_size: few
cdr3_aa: CASSPGSSVENTIYF
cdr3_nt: TGTGCCAGCAGCCCCGGGTCGAGTGTGGAAAACACCATATATTTT

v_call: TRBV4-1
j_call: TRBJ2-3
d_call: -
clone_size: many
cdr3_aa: CASSQVDMGFTDTQYF
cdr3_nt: TGCGCCAGCAGCCAAGTGGATATGGGGTTCACAGATACGCAGTATTTT

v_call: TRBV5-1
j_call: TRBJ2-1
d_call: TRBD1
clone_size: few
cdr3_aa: CASQPGAGQAINEQFF
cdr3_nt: TGCGCCAGCCAACCAGGGGCGGGACAGGCCATCAATGAGCAGTTCTTC

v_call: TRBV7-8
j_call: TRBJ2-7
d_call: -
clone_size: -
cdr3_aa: CASSPQGLLREQYF
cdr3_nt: TGTGCCAGCTCTCCCCAGGGGTTGCTTCGGGAGCAGTACTTC

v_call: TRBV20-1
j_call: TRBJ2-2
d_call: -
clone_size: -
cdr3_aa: CSAREPAGELFF
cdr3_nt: TGCAGTGCTAGGGAACCAGCCGGGGAGCTGTTTTTT

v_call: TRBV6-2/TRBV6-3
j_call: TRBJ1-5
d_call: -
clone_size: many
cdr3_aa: CASSFTDAGQPQHF
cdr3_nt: TGTGCCAGCAGTTTTACCGACGCTGGGCAGCCCCAGCATTTT

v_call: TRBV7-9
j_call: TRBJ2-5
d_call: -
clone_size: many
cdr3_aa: CASSPDLGETQYF
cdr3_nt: TGTGCCAGCAGCCCAGACCTAGGAGAGACCCAGTACTTC

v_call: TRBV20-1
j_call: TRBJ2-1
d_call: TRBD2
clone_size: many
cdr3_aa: CSASTSGSNNEQFF
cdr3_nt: TGCAGTGCTAGCACTAGCGGGAGCAACAATGAGCAGTTCTTC

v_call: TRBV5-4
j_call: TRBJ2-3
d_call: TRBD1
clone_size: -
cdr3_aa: CASSLGGDRADTQYF
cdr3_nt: TGTGCCAGCAGCTTGGGGGGAGACAGGGCAGATACGCAGTATTTT

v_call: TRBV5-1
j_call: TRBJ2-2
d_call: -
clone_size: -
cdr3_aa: CASRSAGDTGELFF
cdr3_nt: TGCGCCAGCAGAAGTGCCGGGGACACCGGGGAGCTGTTTTTT

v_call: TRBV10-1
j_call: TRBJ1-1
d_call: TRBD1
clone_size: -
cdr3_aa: CASSVDRAVTEAFF
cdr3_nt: TGCGCCAGCAGTGTTGACAGGGCGGTCACTGAAGCTTTCTTT

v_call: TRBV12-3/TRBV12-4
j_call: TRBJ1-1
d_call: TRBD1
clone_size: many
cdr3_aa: CASSAGGSGHTEAFF
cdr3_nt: TGTGCCAGCAGCGCAGGGGGCAGCGGACACACTGAAGCTTTCTTT

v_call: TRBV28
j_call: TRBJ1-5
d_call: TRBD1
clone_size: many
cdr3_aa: CASRRQGLGNQPQHF
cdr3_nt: TGTGCCAGCAGAAGACAGGGATTGGGCAATCAGCCCCAGCATTTT

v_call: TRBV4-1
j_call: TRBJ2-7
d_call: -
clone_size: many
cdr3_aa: CASSQDGGTTYEQYF
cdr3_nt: TGCGCCAGCAGCCAAGATGGCGGAACCACCTACGAGCAGTACTTC

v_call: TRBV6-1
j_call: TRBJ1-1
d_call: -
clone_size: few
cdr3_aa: CASSEVAGYTEAFF
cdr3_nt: TGTGCCAGCAGTGAAGTTGCGGGTTACACTGAAGCTTTCTTT